The 14 T cell receptor beta chains reported below all come from one sample, sequenced in a study of cytomegalovirus exposure and HLA in healthy donors. 13 Jbeta primers and 60 Vbeta primers were used for the PCR. The data were produced by immunoSEQ multiplex PCR, yet TCRdb's version contains in-frame clones alone and is incomplete. The sample shows a few hundred thousand clones, 80% of them seen only once. The sequencing sample was made of PBMCs. The receptors here all came from a girl aged 2-10 years in good health and CMV-seronegative.

This clone was seen more than once but under ten times. V usage is TRBV7-9 and J usage is TRBJ1-6; no definite D call. The V and J ends lost 2 bases and 4 bases respectively, with 6 bases between them. The CDR3 is 14 residues long. In germline, CDR1 is SEHNR, CDR2 FQNEAQ (reference sequence). CDR3 region: CASSLNEYNSPLHF. In nucleotides, the CDR3 is TGTGCCAGCAGCTTAAACGAGTATAATTCACCCCTCCACTTT. Combining the CDR3 with reference TRBV7-9 and TRBJ1-6 gives the whole variable domain DTGVSQNPRHKITKRGQNVTFRCDPISEHNRLYWYRQTLGQGPEFLTYFQNEAQLEKSRLLSDRFSAERPKGSFSTLEIQRTEQGDSAMYLCASSLNEYNSPLHFGNGTRLTVT.

This chain joins TRBV28 and TRBJ2-1, with 13 bases matching TRBD2. The length of the CDR3 is 16 residues. J was trimmed by 7 bases and V by 6 bases; bases with no gene match: 9. CDR1 MDHEN and CDR2 SYDVKM come from the germline V gene. The CDR3 DNA follows: TGTGCCAGCAGACCCGGACTAGCGGGAGTTCGAAATGAGCAGTTCTTC. Amino acids: CASRPGLAGVRNEQFF.

The sample holds one count of this clone. The gene calls are TRBV19 and TRBJ2-1; 13 nucleotides align to TRBD2. Germline CDR1 LNHDA, CDR2 SQIVND (reference sequence). This CDR3 region has 18 residues. Germline trimming cut 9 bases from V and 0 bases from J; bases unmatched to any gene: 11. The CDR3 reads CASKPGLAGLRSYNEQFF. The CDR3 DNA is TGTGCCAGCAAACCGGGACTAGCGGGACTACGCTCCTACAATGAGCAGTTCTTC.

This clone was recorded a few times. The chain has TRBV7-3 and TRBJ1-2; 7 bases match TRBD1. The CDR3 extends over 14 amino acids. The germline CDR1 and CDR2 sequences are SGHTA and FQGTGA. J was trimmed by 0 bases and V by 5 bases; bases with no gene match: 3. DNA of the CDR3: TGTGCCAGCAGCCCCGGGACAGCTAACTATGGCTACACCTTC. Its translation is CASSPGTANYGYTF. The variable domain in full, completed from reference TRBV7-3 and TRBJ1-2, reads GAGVSQTPSNKVTEKGKYVELRCDPISGHTALYWYRQSLGQGPEFLIYFQGTGAADDSGLPNDRFFAVRPEGSVSTLKIQRTERGDSAVYLCASSPGTANYGYTFGSGTRLTVV.

The chain employs TRBV29-1 and TRBJ2-3; the match to TRBD2 covers 12 bases. This CDR3 contains 14 residues. From germline, CDR1 is SQVTM and CDR2 ANQGSEA. J lost 5 bases, V lost 8 bases, and 8 bases had no gene match. The DNA for the CDR3 is TGCAGCATATCTAGCGGGAGGGCCGTAGATACGCAGTATTTT. Its translation: CSISSGRAVDTQYF.

V gene TRBV6-5 combines with J gene TRBJ2-7; 9 positions agree with TRBD2. V gave up 0 bases and J gave up 2 bases; unmatched junction bases: 5. From germline, CDR1 is MNHEY and CDR2 SVGAGI. The CDR3 runs 16 residues. The CDR3 DNA follows: TGTGCCAGCAGTTACTCGTCTAGCGGGGTCACCTACGAGCAGTACTTC. Translating gives CASSYSSSGVTYEQYF.

CDR3 coding DNA: TGCGCCAGCCAAGGGGTTTCCTACGAGCAGTACTTC. Its translation: CASQGVSYEQYF. This chain joins TRBV5-1 and TRBJ2-7; a possible D gene is TRBD1 (5 bases). Trimming pared 7 bases from V and 1 base from J, leaving 9 bases between. The CDR3 spans 12 residues. The germline V gene encodes CDR1 SGHRS and CDR2 YFSETQ.

The J gene is TRBJ2-1, the V gene TRBV12-5; 9 nucleotides line up with TRBD2. This CDR3 has 19 residues. With V trimmed by 3 bases and J by 5 bases, 17 bases remained unmatched. Germline CDR1 reads LGHNT; CDR2 reads FRNRAP. DNA of the CDR3: TGTGCTAGTGGTTTCCTTTTGTCGGTAGCGGGAGAAGAGGACAATGAGCAGTTCTTC. This sequence encodes CASGFLLSVAGEEDNEQFF.

The gene calls are TRBV7-3 and TRBJ2-3, with D possibly being TRBD1 (8 bases). Germline CDR1 SGHTA, CDR2 FQGTGA. V shed 4 bases and J shed 5 bases, with 13 bases lying between them. The CDR3 contains 14 residues. DNA for the CDR3: TGTGCCAGCAGCTCAACAGGGGGGGGAGATACGCAGTATTTT. Translated, it gives CASSSTGGGDTQYF. The full variable domain, rest sourced from reference TRBV7-3 and TRBJ2-3, is GAGVSQTPSNKVTEKGKYVELRCDPISGHTALYWYRQSLGQGPEFLIYFQGTGAADDSGLPNDRFFAVRPEGSVSTLKIQRTERGDSAVYLCASSSTGGGDTQYFGPGTRLTVL.

The chain employs TRBV6-6 and TRBJ2-7; 13 bases map to TRBD2. The CDR3 covers 15 residues. The germline V gene encodes CDR1 MNHNY and CDR2 SVGAGI (reference sequence). The trim removed 6 bases at V and 2 bases at J, leaving 4 bases unmatched. CDR3 nucleotide sequence: TGTGCCAGCAGGAACGGACTAGCGGGAGCCTACGAGCAGTACTTC. Its translation is CASRNGLAGAYEQYF.

The chain has TRBV19 and TRBJ2-1, with a possible D match to TRBD1 (6 bases). CDR3 length: 16 residues. CDR1 and CDR2 from the germline V gene are LNHDA and SQIVND (reference sequence). Trimming pared 4 bases from V and 2 bases from J, leaving 15 bases between. The CDR3: CASSTLQGVTYNEQFF. The CDR3 bases are TGTGCCAGTAGTACGCTACAGGGCGTCACCTACAATGAGCAGTTCTTC. Looking up the rest from reference TRBV19 and TRBJ2-1 gives the full variable domain: DGGITQSPKYLFRKEGQNVTLSCEQNLNHDAMYWYRQDPGQGLRLIYYSQIVNDFQKGDIAEGYSVSREKKESFPLTVTSAQKNPTAFYLCASSTLQGVTYNEQFFGPGTRLTVL.

This chain joins TRBV27 and TRBJ2-7; 9 nucleotides align to TRBD1. V was clipped by 6 bases and J by 1 base; unmatched bases: 7. There are 15 residues in the CDR3. CDR1 MNHEY and CDR2 SMNVEV come from the germline V gene (reference sequence). CDR3 sequence reads: CASSGGQGLSYEQYF. CDR3 in DNA: TGTGCCAGCAGCGGAGGACAGGGGCTTTCCTACGAGCAGTACTTC.

The chain recombines TRBV2 with TRBJ1-5; tentatively, D is TRBD1 (5 bases). The CDR3 is made up of 15 amino acids. The germline CDR1 and CDR2 sequences are SNHLY and FYNNEI. V was clipped by 6 bases and J by 0 bases, with 12 bases between them. The CDR3, as DNA: TGTGCCAGCAGAAGGGACTCCTATAGCAATCAGCCCCAGCATTTT. The encoded protein is CASRRDSYSNQPQHF.

V gene TRBV28 combines with J gene TRBJ2-1, with 7 positions matching TRBD1. The CDR3 is made up of 16 amino acids. J lost 10 bases, V lost 4 bases, and 16 bases had no gene match. The germline CDR1 and CDR2 sequences are MDHEN and SYDVKM. The CDR3 reads CASSSALRQGSIEQFF. DNA of the CDR3: TGTGCCAGCAGTTCCGCCCTGAGACAGGGATCAATCGAGCAGTTCTTC.